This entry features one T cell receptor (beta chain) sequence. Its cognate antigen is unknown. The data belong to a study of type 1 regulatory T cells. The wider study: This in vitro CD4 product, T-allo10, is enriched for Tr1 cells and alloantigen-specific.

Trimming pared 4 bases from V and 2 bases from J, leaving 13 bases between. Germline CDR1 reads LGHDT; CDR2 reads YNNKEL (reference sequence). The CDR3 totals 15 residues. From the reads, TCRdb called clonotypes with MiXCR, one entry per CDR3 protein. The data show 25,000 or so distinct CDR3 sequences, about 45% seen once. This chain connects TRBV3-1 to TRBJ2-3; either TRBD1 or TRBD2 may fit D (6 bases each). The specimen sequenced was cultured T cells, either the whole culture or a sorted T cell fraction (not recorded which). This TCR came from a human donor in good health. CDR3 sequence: CASSLWGAVTDTQYF. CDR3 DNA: TGTGCCAGCAGCCTGTGGGGGGCCGTCACAGATACGCAGTATTTT.